One and the same sample provided the 18 T cell receptor beta chains below, sequenced in a study of T cells after yellow fever vaccination. Each CDR3 protein is one row after TCRdb ran MiXCR on the 5' RACE reads. There are some 290,000 distinct CDR3 sequences in the sample; about 10% occur only once, and 3% to 4% lies in the top ten. Here the sequenced sample was CD4+ T cells sorted from PBMCs, taken 45 days after the yellow fever booster vaccination. The origin of the receptors is a man between 18 and 29 years old who received the YFV17D yellow fever vaccine.

This clonotype was recorded a few times. J is TRBJ2-1 and V is TRBV6-2 or TRBV6-3; tentative D call: TRBD2 (6 bases). V gave up 6 bases and J gave up 1 base, with 16 bases separating them. Germline CDR1 MNHEY, CDR2 SVGEGT. The CDR3 length is 16 residues. The CDR3, as DNA: TGTGCCAGCAGGGAGGAGGGCCAGAAGTCCTACAATGAGCAGTTCTTC. Amino acids: CASREEGQKSYNEQFF.

Many counts were recorded for this clonotype. The J gene is TRBJ2-1, the V gene TRBV12-3 or TRBV12-4; D uncertain. The V end was cut by 2 bases, the J end by 7 bases, with 0 bases between. The CDR3 runs to 10 residues. The CDR3 coding sequence is TGTGCCAGCAGTTTAAATGAGCAGTTCTTC. Residues: CASSLNEQFF.

The rearrangement uses TRBV4-2 and TRBJ1-4, with D maybe TRBD1 (5 bases). CDR3 length: 14 amino acids. Trimming took 0 bases from V and 7 from J, leaving 9 bases between them. Germline V CDR1 and CDR2: LGHNA, YNFKEQ. The CDR3 coding sequence is TGTGCCAGCAGCCAAGACAGGGACGGTGAAAAACTGTTTTTT. It encodes CASSQDRDGEKLFF.

This clonotype has at least ten counts. The chain couples TRBV10-2 to TRBJ1-2, with 9 bases lining up with TRBD1. CDR3 length: 13 amino acids. In germline, CDR1 is WSHSY, CDR2 SAAADI. Trimming cost V 11 bases and J 2 bases; bases outside gene matches: 6. The CDR3 here is CACGTGTNYGYTF. CDR3 nucleotides: TGCGCCTGTGGGACAGGGACGAACTATGGCTACACCTTC.

This clonotype occurred a few times. The rearrangement uses TRBV9 and TRBJ2-1; D might be TRBD1 or TRBD2, each matching 6 bases. The germline CDR1 and CDR2 sequences are SGDLS and YYNGEE. This CDR3 contains 14 residues. With 3 bases removed from V and 8 bases from J, the gap between germline ends came to 15 bases. The CDR3 DNA follows: TGTGCCAGCAGCGGAAACCTGGGGGGCTATGAGCAGTTCTTC. Protein: CASSGNLGGYEQFF. Based on the CDR3 plus reference TRBV9 and TRBJ2-1, the full variable domain is DSGVTQTPKHLITATGQRVTLRCSPRSGDLSVYWYQQSLDQGLQFLIQYYNGEERAKGNILERFSAQQFPDLHSELNLSSLELGDSALYFCASSGNLGGYEQFFGPGTRLTVL.

V usage is TRBV7-2 and J usage is TRBJ2-3, with 10 bases matching TRBD1. CDR1 SGHTA and CDR2 FQGNSA come from the germline V gene. CDR3 length: 17 residues. The ends lost 2 bases at V and 4 bases at J; junction bases unmatched: 9. The CDR3 nucleotides read TGTGCCAGCAGCTTAATGGTTATCGGGACAGGGGCAGATACGCAGTATTTT. It translates to CASSLMVIGTGADTQYF.

J is TRBJ2-5 and V is TRBV6-5; no firm D call. CDR1 and CDR2 (germline): MNHEY, SVGAGI. The CDR3 length is 15 residues. V lost 2 bases to trimming and J lost 3 bases, with 13 bases between them. The CDR3 here is CASSYGKSNEETQYF. The CDR3 DNA reads TGTGCCAGCAGTTACGGGAAATCAAATGAAGAGACCCAGTACTTC.

The rearrangement joins TRBV6-1 to TRBJ1-6, with no clear D. Trimming shortened V by 0 bases and J by 6 bases, and 15 bases separated the two germline ends. The CDR3 length is 17 residues. The V gene's germline CDR1 is MNHNS and CDR2 SASEGT. The CDR3 loop reads CASSEALPGFGNSPLHF. CDR3 nucleotides: TGTGCCAGCAGTGAAGCGCTTCCCGGCTTCGGTAATTCACCCCTCCACTTT.

A few counts support this clonotype. This sequence joins TRBV20-1 and TRBJ2-5; 14 bases are a match to TRBD2. Looked up from germline, CDR1 is DFQATT and CDR2 is SNEGSKA (reference sequence). The CDR3 is 15 residues long. Trimming took 6 bases from V and 7 from J; bases not matched to a gene: 10. The CDR3 DNA reads as TGCAGTGCCCGGACTAGCGGGGGGTCACCACGGACCCAGTACTTC. This codes for CSARTSGGSPRTQYF.

J is TRBJ1-2 and V is TRBV5-6; a possible D gene is TRBD1 (6 bases). Looked up from germline, CDR1 is SGHDT and CDR2 is YYEEEE. The germline V and J ends were trimmed by 1 base and 7 bases, with 8 bases remaining between them. There are 12 residues in the CDR3. The chain's CDR3 is CASSLQGPGYTF. Written as DNA, the CDR3 is TGTGCCAGCAGCTTGCAGGGGCCTGGCTACACCTTC.

This clonotype was detected only a few times. The chain links TRBV9 to TRBJ1-1, with 10 bases that match TRBD1. Germline CDR1 reads SGDLS; CDR2 reads YYNGEE. The CDR3 has 16 amino acids. The junction had 9 bases not matched to a gene; V was cut back by 2 bases and J by 5 bases. CDR3 protein: CASSVTGTGVETEAFF. CDR3 DNA: TGTGCCAGCAGCGTCACCGGGACAGGGGTGGAAACTGAAGCTTTCTTT.

The sample holds a few counts of this clonotype. The chain links TRBV6-2 or TRBV6-3 to TRBJ2-1; 7 bases align to TRBD1. Germline trimming cut 7 bases from V and 3 bases from J; bases unmatched to any gene: 6. Germline-derived CDR1 and CDR2 are MNHEY and SVGEGT. This CDR3 spans 14 amino acids. The CDR3 here is CASNDREGYNEQFF. Written as DNA, the CDR3 is TGTGCCAGCAACGACAGGGAAGGCTACAATGAGCAGTTCTTC.

The rearrangement uses TRBV28 and TRBJ1-1, with 8 bases aligning to TRBD1. Germline V gives CDR1 MDHEN, CDR2 SYDVKM. J lost 5 bases, V lost 6 bases, and 11 bases had no gene match. The CDR3 is made up of 15 amino acids. As DNA, the CDR3 is TGTGCCAGCAGGCCTCCCGGACAGGGTCGGACTGAAGCTTTCTTT. It translates to CASRPPGQGRTEAFF.

The V call is TRBV12-3 or TRBV12-4, the J call TRBJ2-5; D perhaps matches TRBD2 (5 bases). V lost 4 bases and J 4 bases, leaving 13 bases between the germline ends. The length of the CDR3 is 14 residues. The CDR3 loop is CASSSARGGETQYF. The CDR3 DNA is TGTGCCAGCAGTTCCGCCAGAGGAGGAGAGACCCAGTACTTC.

This clonotype was observed a handful of times. The chain couples TRBV6-1 to TRBJ2-7; D unclear. The CDR3 runs 13 residues. Between the trimmed V and J ends, which lost 2 bases and 3 bases, there was a span of 8 bases. Germline V gives CDR1 MNHNS, CDR2 SASEGT. The CDR3 here is CASSEWVLYEQYV. The CDR3 coding sequence is TGTGCCAGCAGTGAATGGGTCCTCTACGAGCAGTACGTC.

The chain links TRBV7-2 to TRBJ2-3; D possibly corresponds to TRBD2 (6 bases). There are 15 residues in the CDR3. Germline values: CDR1 SGHTA, CDR2 FQGNSA. Between the trimmed V and J ends, which lost 8 bases and 0 bases, there was a span of 15 bases. CDR3 bases: TGTGCCAGCGGCCCGGGACTCGGCAGCACAGATACGCAGTATTTT. This translates into CASGPGLGSTDTQYF.

This chain joins TRBV7-2 and TRBJ2-5, with D possibly being TRBD1 (7 bases). The CDR3 length is 15 residues. CDR1 and CDR2 (germline): SGHTA, FQGNSA. With 5 bases removed from V and 3 bases from J, the gap between germline ends came to 16 bases. The CDR3 sequence is CASSPRTGGEETQYF. The CDR3 DNA reads as TGTGCCAGCAGCCCCCGGACAGGAGGGGAAGAGACCCAGTACTTC.

V is TRBV18 and J is TRBJ2-5; 14 bases match TRBD2. CDR3 length equals 15 residues. In germline, CDR1 is KGHSH, CDR2 LQKENI. Germline trimming cut 5 bases from V and 3 bases from J; bases unmatched to any gene: 2. For the CDR3, the DNA is TGTGCCAGCTCAGCGACTAGCGGGGGGGAAGAGACCCAGTACTTC. This encodes CASSATSGGEETQYF.